These 8 T cell receptor beta chains were all obtained from the same sample, sequenced in a study of blood T cell repertoires in COVID-19. The repertoire was sequenced with immunoSEQ multiplex PCR; TCRdb's copy has only in-frame clones and lacks some. The data show around 390,000 clones, 85% to 90% seen once. Specimen: PBMCs or T cells enriched from blood (not recorded which). All receptors derive from a woman aged 45-65 years who had recovered from COVID-19.

The gene calls are TRBV10-3 and TRBJ1-1; D may be TRBD1 (5 bases). The CDR3 runs 13 residues. Germline CDR1 ENHRY, CDR2 SYGVKD. Trimming stripped 6 bases from V and 8 bases from J, with 16 bases between. CDR3 amino acids: CAIRDSGGGEAFF. The CDR3 DNA sequence: TGTGCCATCAGAGACAGTGGGGGAGGAGAAGCTTTCTTT.

The chain recombines TRBV6-5 with TRBJ2-7; a weak D match, TRBD2 (7 bases). The V end was cut by 10 bases, the J end by 0 bases, with 19 bases between. This CDR3 region has 15 residues. The germline gives CDR1 MNHEY, CDR2 SVGAGI. CDR3 region: CAIKRGGRGSYEQYF. CDR3 in DNA: TGTGCCATTAAGAGGGGGGGCAGGGGCTCCTACGAGCAGTACTTC.

This clone has only one observation. The chain joins TRBV18 to TRBJ2-3; D is uncertain. Germline V CDR1 and CDR2: KGHSH, LQKENI. The CDR3 is 14 residues long. Between the trimmed V and J ends, which lost 2 bases and 4 bases, there was a span of 10 bases. The CDR3 bases are TGTGCCAGCTCACCAGACTTGGGTGCAGATACGCAGTATTTT. This translates into CASSPDLGADTQYF.

Only one count was recorded for this clone. This chain joins TRBV11-2 and TRBJ2-2, with D unclear. V shed 0 bases and J shed 0 bases, with 8 bases lying between them. The V gene's germline CDR1 is SGHAT and CDR2 FQNNGV. This CDR3 has 16 residues. The CDR3 sequence is CASSLDLFANTGELFF. In DNA, the CDR3 is TGTGCCAGCAGCTTAGATCTGTTCGCGAACACCGGGGAGCTGTTTTTT.

The chain employs TRBV29-1 and TRBJ1-1; D may be TRBD1 (6 bases). This CDR3 contains 11 residues. In germline, CDR1 is SQVTM, CDR2 ANQGSEA. V lost 6 bases, J lost 10 bases, and 15 bases lay in between. This chain's CDR3 is CSVAGDRGAFF. DNA for the CDR3: TGCAGCGTCGCAGGGGATAGGGGAGCTTTCTTT.

This sequence joins TRBV28 and TRBJ2-1; D possibly corresponds to TRBD1 (6 bases). Germline assignment: CDR1 MDHEN and CDR2 SYDVKM. The CDR3 length is 13 residues. Deletions cut 7 bases from V and 4 bases from J, with 11 bases between. Written as DNA, the CDR3 is TGTGCCAGCACCCGGACAGATTACAATGAGCAGTTCTTC. Encoded protein: CASTRTDYNEQFF.

CDR3 protein: CASSQGWGQTNTEAFF. Written as DNA, the CDR3 is TGTGCCAGCAGCCAAGGGTGGGGACAGACGAACACTGAAGCTTTCTTT. The V call is TRBV3-1 (or the pseudogene TRBV3-2), the J call TRBJ1-1, with TRBD1 matching 7 bases. CDR1 LGHDT and CDR2 YNNKEL come from the germline V gene (reference sequence). J lost 1 base, V lost 1 base, and 6 bases had no gene match. This CDR3 comprises 16 residues.

The J gene is TRBJ1-5, the V gene TRBV7-9; TRBD1 matches 8 bases. The CDR3 consists of 14 residues. J was trimmed by 1 base and V by 8 bases; bases with no gene match: 4. The germline gives CDR1 SEHNR, CDR2 FQNEAQ (reference sequence). In nucleotides, the CDR3 is TGTGCCAGCGGGACAGGAGTGAGCAATCAGCCCCAGCATTTT. Protein product: CASGTGVSNQPQHF.